The rows below give T cell receptor beta chains drawn from one sample of a study of PD-L1 blockade in urothelial cancer. Generated by immunoSEQ multiplex PCR, the TCRdb table keeps only in-frame clones and is missing some. The sample holds 44,000 or so clones, about 87% seen once. The specimen was PBMCs, collected around atezolizumab (anti-PD-L1) treatment. These receptors all come from an elderly man with urothelial cancer. Each CDR3 is given without its conserved first and last residue. Fields, in order: J gene, V gene, CDR3 protein.

>TRBJ1-5|TRBV9
ASSVGRDNQPQH
>TRBJ2-3|TRBV4-1
ASSQEAGGWTDTQY
>TRBJ1-2|TRBV6-5
ASEQVYGYT
>TRBJ1-5|TRBV12-5
ASGYGLGQPQH
>TRBJ2-3|TRBV5-1
ASSFDGGGTDTQY
>TRBJ2-5|TRBV5-1
ASSPGTGLTQY
>TRBJ1-5|TRBV27
ASSTQNQPQH
>TRBJ2-1|TRBV5-4
ASSLSRARSINEQF
>TRBJ1-1|TRBV6-1
ASSDRPLGGLVPEAF
>TRBJ2-1|TRBV18
ASSVAGDEQF
>TRBJ1-1|TRBV10-1
ASRRGQGSTEAF
>TRBJ2-2|TRBV18
ASSLAVDTGELF
>TRBJ1-5|TRBV19
ATQGVVGNQPQH
>TRBJ1-2|TRBV10-1
ASSPGSLEPGYT
>TRBJ2-2|TRBV30
AWSRLAGTGELF
>TRBJ1-5|TRBV19
ASSFRVGNQPQH
>TRBJ1-5|TRBV19
ASSRVPASNQPQH
>TRBJ2-7|TRBV6-5
ASSYPGGSYEQY
>TRBJ2-5|TRBV6-5
ASSRDRQETQY
>TRBJ1-1|TRBV30
AWSWRRSNTEAF
>TRBJ2-2|TRBV5-1
ASSEGGGTGELF
>TRBJ2-1|TRBV19
ASSTWWKGAVDNEQF
>TRBJ2-7|TRBV6-6
ASSYAGAGNYEQY
>TRBJ1-4|TRBV2
ASSGGQRNEKLF
>TRBJ2-3|TRBV25-1
ASSEWHRRSTDTQY
>TRBJ1-1|TRBV30
AWSSTGAGAF
>TRBJ2-2|TRBV5-1
ASSLSTGAYTGELF
>TRBJ1-1|TRBV5-6
ASSFGDGDEAF
>TRBJ2-6|TRBV5-1
ASSLEGAGANVLT
>TRBJ2-1|TRBV18
ASSPPSSGNEQF
>TRBJ1-1|TRBV25-1
ASSEPDRRAAF
>TRBJ2-1|TRBV11-3
ASSFSSYNEQF
>TRBJ2-7|TRBV10-2
ASSDPWAGYSYEQY
>TRBJ1-2|TRBV27
ASSPRPPPTGANLYGYT
>TRBJ2-5|TRBV5-5
ASSFVQETQY
>TRBJ1-3|TRBV27
ASSSRITGAGNTIY
>TRBJ1-5|TRBV6-7
ASSYRARTGGGNQPQH
>TRBJ1-3|TRBV7-2
ASSLGGSSGNTIY
>TRBJ2-2|TRBV5-4
ASSPLQGSPGELF
>TRBJ2-1|TRBV7-2
ASSVTSGMYNEQF
>TRBJ1-4|TRBV19
ASSTGQTFEKLF
>TRBJ2-2|TRBV4-1
ASSHIQSNTGELF
>TRBJ2-3|TRBV7-2
ASWTGTGGPHSTDTQY
>TRBJ2-1|TRBV7-9
ASSAGFDNEQF
>TRBJ1-2|TRBV5-1
ASSPPSTGYGYT
>TRBJ2-7|TRBV6-6
ASSGTGFTYEQY
>TRBJ1-1|TRBV29-1
SVEAGGFDTEAF
>TRBJ2-7|TRBV18
ASSLGQDYEQY
>TRBJ1-5|TRBV5-5
ASSSTGEVQPQH
>TRBJ2-5|TRBV5-4
ASSLAGSSGSRETQY
>TRBJ1-3|TRBV19
ASKEGWYGNTIY